The clone carrying this T cell receptor beta chain was observed a few times. V was cut by 0 bases and J by 5 bases, with 8 bases left in between. The CDR3 runs 14 residues. Germline V gene data show CDR1 as SGHNT and CDR2 as YENEEA. The entry originates in a study of T-cell memory formation after mild COVID-19. TCRdb passed the 5' RACE reads through MiXCR, listing each CDR3 protein once. Among 190,000 or so distinct CDR3 sequences listed, 20% to 25% were seen once. This chain joins TRBV11-3 and TRBJ2-1; no firm D call. This clonotype was sampled from an adult woman who had mild COVID-19 (a few samples of this study predate the infection). Cell type and time point are not known. Material for sequencing was PBMCs or a T cell subset sorted from them (not recorded which). CDR3 protein: CASSLDGYDNEQFF. In DNA form, the CDR3 reads TGTGCCAGCAGCTTAGACGGCTACGACAATGAGCAGTTCTTC.